The 23 T cell receptor beta chains presented below share a single source sample, sequenced in a study of blood T cell repertoires in COVID-19. The table came from immunoSEQ multiplex PCR; TCRdb's copy has only in-frame clones and leaves some out. The repertoire includes 50,000 to 55,000 clones, about 83% of them detected once, and approximately 4% sits in the top ten. What was sequenced was peripheral blood. Receptors were obtained from a man aged 50 to 60 with acute or convalescent COVID-19.

The chain joins TRBV5-1 to TRBJ1-1; TRBD1 is a possible D gene (5 bases). CDR1 is SGHRS, CDR2 YFSETQ, per germline. The CDR3 loop spans 14 amino acids. V was clipped by 0 bases and J by 6 bases, with 12 bases between them. In DNA, the CDR3 is TGCGCCAGCAGCTTGGGCCAGGGTGGCGCTGAAGCTTTCTTT. Its protein is CASSLGQGGAEAFF.

The gene calls are TRBV6-1 and TRBJ1-1; D remains ambiguous. Germline V gene data show CDR1 as MNHNS and CDR2 as SASEGT. V lost 2 bases to trimming and J lost 5 bases, with 9 bases between them. CDR3 length equals 13 residues. The CDR3 nucleotides are TGTGCCAGCAGTGAATCACCGCGGACTGAAGCTTTCTTT. The encoded protein is CASSESPRTEAFF.

The chain recombines TRBV14 with TRBJ2-5; a possible D gene is TRBD2 (6 bases). The CDR3 runs 15 residues. Trimming left V 4 bases short and J 4 bases short, with 16 bases between. CDR1 SGHDN and CDR2 FVKESK come from the germline V gene. The CDR3 nucleotides are TGTGCCAGCAGCCGGAACCTAGCGTTCGGAGAGACCCAGTACTTC. It is translated as CASSRNLAFGETQYF.

J is TRBJ1-1 and V is TRBV7-3, with 8 nucleotides matching TRBD1. The CDR3 loop spans 14 amino acids. Germline V gene sequence: CDR1 SGHTA, CDR2 FQGTGA. V shed 3 bases and J 0 bases; nucleotides not matched to a gene: 0. The CDR3 protein is CASSLTGVNTEAFF. DNA for the CDR3: TGTGCCAGCAGCTTGACAGGGGTGAACACTGAAGCTTTCTTT.

The V call is TRBV2, the J call TRBJ1-4; no reliable D call. V lost 6 bases and J lost 4, with 9 bases in between. The CDR3 runs to 13 residues. Looked up from germline, CDR1 is SNHLY and CDR2 is FYNNEI. The CDR3 here is CASSRQDNEKLFF. DNA of the CDR3: TGTGCCAGCAGCCGACAAGATAATGAAAAACTGTTTTTT.

The J gene is TRBJ1-2, the V gene TRBV10-3; TRBD1 agrees at 10 bases. CDR3 size: 14 residues. Trimming took 6 bases from V and 6 from J; bases not matched to a gene: 7. The germline V gene has CDR1 ENHRY and CDR2 SYGVKD. The CDR3 region is CAIRLTGGADGYTF. The CDR3, as DNA: TGTGCCATCAGATTGACAGGGGGCGCGGATGGCTACACCTTC.

The chain couples TRBV2 to TRBJ1-1, with D hard to call. The CDR3 loop spans 13 amino acids. V lost 7 bases, J lost 1 base, and 10 bases lay in between. Looked up from germline, CDR1 is SNHLY and CDR2 is FYNNEI. The CDR3, as DNA: TGTGCCAGCAATCGGGGTTGGAACACTGAAGCTTTCTTT. Translating it yields CASNRGWNTEAFF.

This clone occurred once. The chain employs TRBV19 and TRBJ2-2, with 8 bases lining up with TRBD2. This CDR3 has 17 residues. V gave up 5 bases and J gave up 0 bases; unmatched junction bases: 8. Germline lookup yields CDR1 LNHDA and CDR2 SQIVND (reference sequence). The chain's CDR3 is CASSPAGGPANTGELFF. In DNA, the CDR3 is TGTGCCAGTAGTCCCGCGGGGGGACCCGCGAACACCGGGGAGCTGTTTTTT.

The chain uses TRBV5-5 and TRBJ2-7, with 7 bases matching TRBD1. This CDR3 contains 14 residues. Germline values: CDR1 SGHKS, CDR2 YYEKEE (reference sequence). Trimming took 0 bases from V and 7 from J; bases not matched to a gene: 7. The CDR3: CASSLEQGPGEQYF. The CDR3 DNA is TGTGCCAGCAGCTTGGAACAGGGGCCAGGGGAGCAGTACTTC.

The chain employs TRBV6-1 and TRBJ1-5, with 7 bases lining up with TRBD1. J was trimmed by 0 bases and V by 2 bases; bases with no gene match: 7. Germline lookup yields CDR1 MNHNS and CDR2 SASEGT. The CDR3 totals 17 residues. CDR3 loop: CASSENRGYYSNQPQHF. The CDR3 nucleotides are TGTGCCAGCAGTGAAAACAGGGGATATTATAGCAATCAGCCCCAGCATTTT.

To note about this clone: The sample has other DNA sequences that encode this CDR3 too. The rearrangement links TRBV11-2 to TRBJ1-1; no clear D gene. Trimming shortened V by 3 bases and J by 1 base, and 3 bases separated the two germline ends. The V gene's germline CDR1 is SGHAT and CDR2 FQNNGV. The CDR3 has 12 residues. The DNA for the CDR3 is TGTGCCAGCAGCTTGAGGAACACTGAAGCTTTCTTT. Its protein is CASSLRNTEAFF.

This chain connects TRBV5-5 to TRBJ2-2, with a weak D call TRBD1 (5 bases). Between the trimmed V and J ends, which lost 3 bases and 7 bases, there was a span of 13 bases. There are 14 residues in the CDR3. Germline V gene sequence: CDR1 SGHKS, CDR2 YYEKEE (reference sequence). The CDR3 is CASSYIRVGGELFF. The CDR3 region has the DNA TGTGCCAGCAGCTACATCAGGGTCGGCGGGGAGCTGTTTTTT.

The V gene is TRBV10-3, the J gene TRBJ2-1; TRBD2 aligns across 7 bases. The CDR3 has 16 amino acids. The J segment lost 3 bases and the V segment lost 7 bases, leaving 12 bases of the junction unmatched. Germline CDR1 reads ENHRY; CDR2 reads SYGVKD. CDR3 in DNA: TGTGCCATCAAATCTTCTGAGCGGGGCGTCTACAATGAGCAGTTCTTC. It is translated as CAIKSSERGVYNEQFF.

The chain combines TRBV6-1 with TRBJ2-7; no reliable D call. Looked up from germline, CDR1 is MNHNS and CDR2 is SASEGT. V lost 2 bases, J lost 5 bases, and 19 bases lay in between. CDR3 length equals 16 residues. The CDR3 is CASSEPPRTLTNEQYF. For the CDR3, the DNA is TGTGCCAGCAGTGAACCCCCGCGAACCCTCACGAACGAGCAGTACTTC.

The chain uses TRBV6-5 and TRBJ1-5; D gene unclear. Trimming shortened V by 2 bases and J by 0 bases, and 5 bases separated the two germline ends. The CDR3 sequence is 14 residues long. Germline lookup yields CDR1 MNHEY and CDR2 SVGAGI. CDR3 DNA sequence: TGTGCCAGCAGTTACAAATATAGCAATCAGCCCCAGCATTTT. Translating gives CASSYKYSNQPQHF.

The chain links TRBV18 to TRBJ1-2; TRBD1 agrees at 10 bases. The trim removed 6 bases at V and 3 bases at J, leaving 10 bases unmatched. The CDR3 is made up of 16 amino acids. Germline CDR1 KGHSH, CDR2 LQKENI. The DNA for the CDR3 is TGTGCCAGCTCCTCCATTGACAGGGGGCCCCACTATGGCTACACCTTC. It translates to CASSSIDRGPHYGYTF.

The genes are TRBV7-6 and TRBJ2-3, with 7 bases aligning to TRBD1. The V gene's germline CDR1 is SGHVS and CDR2 FNYEAQ. V shed 4 bases and J 2 bases; nucleotides not matched to a gene: 9. The CDR3 is 16 amino acids. CDR3 sequence: CASSSFRQGVTDTQYF. CDR3 coding DNA: TGTGCCAGCAGCTCTTTCCGGCAGGGGGTCACAGATACGCAGTATTTT.

The rearrangement links TRBV7-8 to TRBJ1-5; D might be TRBD1 (6 bases). The V gene's germline CDR1 is SGHVS and CDR2 FQNEAQ. V lost 5 bases to trimming and J lost 3 bases, with 17 bases between them. CDR3 length: 16 amino acids. This CDR3 is CASSLWGLGFNQPQHF. The CDR3, as DNA: TGTGCCAGCAGCCTCTGGGGGCTGGGATTCAATCAGCCCCAGCATTTT.

V is TRBV11-3 and J is TRBJ2-5; 8 bases match TRBD1. The CDR3 is made up of 15 amino acids. J lost 2 bases, V lost 3 bases, and 5 bases had no gene match. CDR1 and CDR2 (germline): SGHNT, YENEEA. This CDR3 reads CASSLGQAIQETQYF. The CDR3 DNA reads TGTGCCAGCAGCTTGGGACAGGCCATACAAGAGACCCAGTACTTC.

The gene calls are TRBV6-6 and TRBJ2-7, with D perhaps matching TRBD2 (6 bases). Per germline, CDR1 MNHNY and CDR2 SVGAGI (reference sequence). The CDR3 is 14 residues long. V was shortened by 2 bases and J by 0 bases, with 8 bases between the two germline ends. CDR3 in amino acids: CASSYGGNSYEQYF. CDR3 sequence (DNA): TGTGCCAGCAGTTACGGGGGGAACTCCTACGAGCAGTACTTC.

This chain joins TRBV12-3 or TRBV12-4 and TRBJ1-2; TRBD1 matches at 7 bases. The CDR3 is 13 residues long. The V segment lost 8 bases and the J segment 0 bases; nucleotides outside the gene matches: 3. The CDR3 loop reads CASGGTANYGYTF. CDR3 bases: TGTGCCAGCGGAGGGACAGCTAACTATGGCTACACCTTC.

The chain links TRBV15 to TRBJ1-3; D not certain. The CDR3 consists of 15 residues. The V gene lost 0 bases and the J gene lost 4 bases, with 10 bases spanning the gap. The germline CDR1 and CDR2 sequences are LNHNV and YYDKDF (reference sequence). CDR3 bases: TGTGCCACCAGCAGAGATTCTTTGGGCGGAAACACCATATATTTT. The encoded protein is CATSRDSLGGNTIYF.

V gene TRBV5-1 combines with J gene TRBJ2-6; 9 bases fit TRBD1. V shed 7 bases, J shed 2 bases, and the junction held 7 bases outside the gene matches. CDR1 SGHRS and CDR2 YFSETQ come from the germline V gene. CDR3 length: 16 amino acids. The DNA for the CDR3 is TGCGCCAGCGGATCACAGGGGGCGCCTGGGGCCAACGTCCTGACTTTC. It encodes CASGSQGAPGANVLTF.